The sequence of this TCR beta chain was determined in a study of neurological immune-mediated disorders. CDR3 length: 14 amino acids. Germline V gives CDR1 MDHEN, CDR2 SYDVKM. The germline V and J ends were trimmed by 4 bases and 6 bases, with 15 bases remaining between them. This clonotype was detected ten times or more. The yield of each sequencing run was over 180 million TCR-beta sequences from 15-18 subjects. In TCRdb, the 5' RACE reads were re-called with MiXCR into one record per CDR3 protein. The table includes over 60,000 distinct CDR3 sequences, 5.2% detected once. The source of this sequence is a woman in her 30s with multiple sclerosis. The sequencing sample was made of PBMCs. The V and J genes are TRBV28 and TRBJ1-2; D is perhaps TRBD1 (6 bases). The CDR3: CASSWQGRVHGYTF. CDR3 DNA: TGTGCCAGCAGTTGGCAGGGGCGCGTTCATGGCTACACCTTC.